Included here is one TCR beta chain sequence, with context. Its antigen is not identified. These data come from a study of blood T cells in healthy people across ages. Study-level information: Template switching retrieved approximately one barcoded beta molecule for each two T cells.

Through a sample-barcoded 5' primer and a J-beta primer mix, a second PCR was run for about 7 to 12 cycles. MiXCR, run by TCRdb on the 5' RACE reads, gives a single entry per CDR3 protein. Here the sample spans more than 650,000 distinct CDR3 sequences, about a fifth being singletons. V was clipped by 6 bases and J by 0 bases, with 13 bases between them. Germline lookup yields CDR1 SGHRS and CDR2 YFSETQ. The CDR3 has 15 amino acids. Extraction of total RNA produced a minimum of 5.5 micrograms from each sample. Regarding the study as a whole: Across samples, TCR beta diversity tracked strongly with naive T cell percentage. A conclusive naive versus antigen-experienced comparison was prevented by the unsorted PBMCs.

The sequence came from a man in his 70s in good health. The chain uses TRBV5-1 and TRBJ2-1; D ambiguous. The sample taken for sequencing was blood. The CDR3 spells CASNGEDSSYNEQFF. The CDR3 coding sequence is TGCGCCAGCAATGGGGAAGACTCCTCCTACAATGAGCAGTTCTTC.